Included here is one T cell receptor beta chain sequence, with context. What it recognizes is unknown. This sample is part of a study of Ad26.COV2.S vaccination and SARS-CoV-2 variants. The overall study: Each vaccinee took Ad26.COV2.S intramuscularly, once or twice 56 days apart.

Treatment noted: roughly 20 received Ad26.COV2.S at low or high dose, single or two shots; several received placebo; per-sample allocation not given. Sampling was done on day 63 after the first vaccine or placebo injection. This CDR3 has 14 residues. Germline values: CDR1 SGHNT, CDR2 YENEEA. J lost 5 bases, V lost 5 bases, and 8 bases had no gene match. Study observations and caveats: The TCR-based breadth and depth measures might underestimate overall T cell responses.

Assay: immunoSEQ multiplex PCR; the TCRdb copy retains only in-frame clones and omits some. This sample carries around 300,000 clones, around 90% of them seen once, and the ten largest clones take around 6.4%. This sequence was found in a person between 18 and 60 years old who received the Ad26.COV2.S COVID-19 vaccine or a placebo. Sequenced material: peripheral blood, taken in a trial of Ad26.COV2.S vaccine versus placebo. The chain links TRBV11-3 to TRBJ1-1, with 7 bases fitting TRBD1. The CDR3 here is CASSDNRGRTEAFF. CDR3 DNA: TGTGCCAGCAGCGACAACAGGGGAAGGACTGAAGCTTTCTTT.